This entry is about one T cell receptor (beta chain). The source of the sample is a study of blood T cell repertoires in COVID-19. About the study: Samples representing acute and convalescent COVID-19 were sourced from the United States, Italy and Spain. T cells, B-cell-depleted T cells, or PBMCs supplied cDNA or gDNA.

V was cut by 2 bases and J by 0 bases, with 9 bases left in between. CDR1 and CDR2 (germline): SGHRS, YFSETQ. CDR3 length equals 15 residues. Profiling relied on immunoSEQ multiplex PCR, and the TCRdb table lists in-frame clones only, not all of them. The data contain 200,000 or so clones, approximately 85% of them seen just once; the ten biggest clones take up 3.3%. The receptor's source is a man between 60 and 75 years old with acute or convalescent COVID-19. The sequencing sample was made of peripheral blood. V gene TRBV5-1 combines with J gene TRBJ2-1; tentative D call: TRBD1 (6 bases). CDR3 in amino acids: CASSLLGGSYNEQFF. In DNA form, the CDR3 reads TGCGCCAGCAGCTTATTAGGGGGCTCCTACAATGAGCAGTTCTTC.